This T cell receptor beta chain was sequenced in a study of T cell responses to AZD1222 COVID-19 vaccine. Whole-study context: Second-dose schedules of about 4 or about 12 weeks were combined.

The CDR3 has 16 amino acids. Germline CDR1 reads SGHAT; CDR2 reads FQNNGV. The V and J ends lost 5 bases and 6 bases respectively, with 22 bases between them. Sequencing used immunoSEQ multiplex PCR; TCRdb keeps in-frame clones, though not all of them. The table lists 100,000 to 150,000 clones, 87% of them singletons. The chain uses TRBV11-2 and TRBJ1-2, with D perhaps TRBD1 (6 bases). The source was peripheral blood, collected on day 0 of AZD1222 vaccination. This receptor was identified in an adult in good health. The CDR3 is CASSPGQTPLYDGYTF. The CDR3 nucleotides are TGTGCCAGCAGCCCCGGACAGACGCCACTATACGATGGCTACACCTTC.